The 22 T cell receptor beta chains below all came from one sample that was sequenced in a study of technical replicates of blood from a handful of donors. Using immunoSEQ multiplex PCR, the repertoire was profiled, and TCRdb retains in-frame clones only, with some absent. The repertoire includes roughly 100,000 clones, approximately 95% of them detected once, and 0.2% to 0.25% sits in the top ten. Input material: T cells isolated from PBMCs. These receptors all stem from a human donor in good health.

The chain links TRBV25-1 to TRBJ2-3, with 15 bases identical to TRBD2. Germline lookup yields CDR1 MGHDK and CDR2 SYGVNS. This CDR3 has 18 amino acids. V lost 1 base, J lost 5 bases, and 7 bases stayed unmatched. Written as DNA, the CDR3 is TGTGCCAGCAGTGAATCAAGGACTAGCGGGGGGGCGGGAGATACGCAGTATTTT. Amino acid sequence: CASSESRTSGGAGDTQYF.

This clone appeared once. The chain carries TRBV11-2 and TRBJ2-1; D is possibly TRBD2 (5 bases). CDR3 size: 15 residues. Germline-derived CDR1 and CDR2 are SGHAT and FQNNGV. The V gene lost 5 bases and the J gene lost 0 bases, with 11 bases spanning the gap. The CDR3 DNA follows: TGTGCCAGCAGCACAATAGCGAGCTCCTACAATGAGCAGTTCTTC. It specifies CASSTIASSYNEQFF.

The chain carries TRBV11-2 and TRBJ2-7; 7 bases are a match to TRBD2. The V and J ends lost 5 bases and 3 bases, in that order; junction bases with no gene match: 10. Germline-derived CDR1 and CDR2 are SGHAT and FQNNGV. The CDR3 has 15 amino acids. The CDR3 DNA follows: TGTGCCAGCAGCCCCTCGGGGGAGGGTGGCTACGAGCAGTACTTC. This codes for CASSPSGEGGYEQYF.

The rearrangement uses TRBV4-2 and TRBJ1-6, with D hard to call. The length of the CDR3 is 15 residues. CDR1 and CDR2 from the germline V gene are LGHNA and YNFKEQ. V shed 0 bases and J shed 13 bases, with 16 bases lying between them. The CDR3 protein is CASSQEGGSPLPLHF. In DNA form, the CDR3 reads TGTGCCAGCAGCCAAGAGGGAGGGAGCCCCCTCCCCCTCCACTTT.

This chain uses TRBV5-1 with TRBJ2-7, with a tentative D call TRBD2 (5 bases). Per germline, CDR1 SGHRS and CDR2 YFSETQ. The germline V and J ends were trimmed by 1 base and 1 base, with 12 bases remaining between them. CDR3 length: 15 residues. The CDR3 region has the DNA TGCGCCAGCAGCTTGTCTCACACTAGATCCTACGAGCAGTACTTC. Protein product: CASSLSHTRSYEQYF.

This chain connects TRBV5-6 to TRBJ2-7, with D possibly matching TRBD2 (7 bases). Per the germline V gene, CDR1 is SGHDT and CDR2 is YYEEEE. The V end lost 1 base, the J end lost 0 bases, and 11 bases lay between the germline ends. The CDR3 consists of 15 residues. As DNA, the CDR3 is TGTGCCAGCAGCTTGTACGGGGGGCCCTCCTACGAGCAGTACTTC. Protein: CASSLYGGPSYEQYF.

The V and J genes are TRBV27 and TRBJ2-5; 12 bases map to TRBD2. The CDR3 spans 15 residues. Trimming cost V 6 bases and J 5 bases; bases outside gene matches: 7. Germline lookup yields CDR1 MNHEY and CDR2 SMNVEV (reference sequence). CDR3 in amino acids: CASSRRTSGTETQYF. CDR3 DNA: TGTGCCAGCAGCCGAAGGACTAGCGGGACTGAGACCCAGTACTTC.

CDR3 bases: TGTGCCAGCAGCGCCTCGCTCCCGGGTGAGCAGTTCTTC. As protein: CASSASLPGEQFF. V and J are TRBV9 and TRBJ2-1; D uncertain. The CDR3 spans 13 residues. Trimming pared 3 bases from V and 9 bases from J, leaving 13 bases between. Germline V gives CDR1 SGDLS, CDR2 YYNGEE.

V and J are TRBV9 and TRBJ2-3; weak D call: TRBD1 (5 bases). Germline loops: CDR1 SGDLS, CDR2 YYNGEE. CDR3 size: 16 residues. The V gene lost 0 bases and the J gene lost 1 base, with 12 bases spanning the gap. CDR3 bases: TGTGCCAGCAGCGTAGTCGCAGGGTTTGGCACAGATACGCAGTATTTT. Translation: CASSVVAGFGTDTQYF.

This rearrangement joins TRBV9 to TRBJ2-1; unclear D gene. Germline CDR1 reads SGDLS; CDR2 reads YYNGEE. Trimming pared 0 bases from V and 5 bases from J, leaving 12 bases between. This CDR3 contains 15 residues. The CDR3 coding sequence is TGTGCCAGCAGCGTAGCTAGGCGAGGTGACAATGAGCAGTTCTTC. Amino acid sequence: CASSVARRGDNEQFF.

This chain joins TRBV7-6 and TRBJ2-3, with D possibly matching TRBD2 (5 bases). Germline assignment: CDR1 SGHVS and CDR2 FNYEAQ. V gave up 1 base and J gave up 1 base, with 6 bases separating them. This CDR3 region has 14 residues. CDR3 bases: TGTGCCAGCAGCTTAGTGCGGGGCACAGATACGCAGTATTTT. It codes for CASSLVRGTDTQYF.

The chain employs TRBV12-5 and TRBJ1-5, with 7 bases identical to TRBD1. V shed 0 bases, J shed 0 bases, and the junction held 8 bases outside the gene matches. The CDR3 is 18 residues long. CDR1 LGHNT and CDR2 FRNRAP come from the germline V gene. This CDR3 reads CASGLVLSGQSSNQPQHF. In DNA, the CDR3 is TGTGCTAGTGGTTTGGTACTTTCGGGACAGTCTAGCAATCAGCCCCAGCATTTT.

This chain joins TRBV19 and TRBJ2-7, with TRBD2 matching 9 bases. The CDR3 consists of 15 residues. V was pared by 4 bases and J by 4 bases, with 8 bases of the junction left unmatched. CDR1 is LNHDA and CDR2 is SQIVND in the germline V gene (reference sequence). The CDR3 is CASSKNSGSPYEQYF. DNA for the CDR3: TGTGCCAGTAGTAAAAATAGCGGGAGTCCGTACGAGCAGTACTTC.

The genes are TRBV4-1 and TRBJ1-2; D perhaps matches TRBD1 (6 bases). Germline CDR1 MGHRA, CDR2 YSYEKL. The CDR3 has 13 amino acids. Between the trimmed V and J ends, which lost 6 bases and 7 bases, there was a span of 15 bases. The CDR3 region has the DNA TGCGCCAGCAGTCTCATCCTACAGGGTGGCTACACCTTC. Translating gives CASSLILQGGYTF.

V usage is TRBV27 and J usage is TRBJ1-5; possibly TRBD1 for D (6 bases). Germline CDR1 MNHEY, CDR2 SMNVEV (reference sequence). Trimming left V 2 bases short and J 2 bases short, with 13 bases between. CDR3 length equals 16 residues. This CDR3 is CASSLAGGGGNQPQHF. In DNA form, the CDR3 reads TGTGCCAGCAGTTTAGCGGGAGGGGGGGGCAATCAGCCCCAGCATTTT.

The rearrangement uses TRBV28 and TRBJ2-3; D gene uncertain. With 8 bases removed from V and 1 base from J, the gap between germline ends came to 13 bases. Germline CDR1 and CDR2: MDHEN and SYDVKM. The CDR3 has 14 residues. CDR3 coding DNA: TGTGCCAGCCAACCTCTGGGCGGCACAGATACGCAGTATTTT. Its translation: CASQPLGGTDTQYF.

This clone was observed a single time. The chain joins TRBV2 to TRBJ1-3, with D tentatively TRBD1 (6 bases). The length of the CDR3 is 15 residues. V was clipped by 5 bases and J by 3 bases, with 14 bases between them. CDR1 is SNHLY and CDR2 is FYNNEI in the germline V gene. This CDR3 is CASSREGGFGNTIYF. As DNA, the CDR3 is TGTGCCAGCAGTAGAGAGGGGGGGTTTGGAAACACCATATATTTT. Variable domain in full (rest from reference TRBV2 and TRBJ1-3): EPEVTQTPSHQVTQMGQEVILRCVPISNHLYFYWYRQILGQKVEFLVSFYNNEISEKSEIFDDQFSVERPDGSNFTLKIRSTKLEDSAMYFCASSREGGFGNTIYFGEGSWLTVV.

The rearrangement joins TRBV18 to TRBJ1-1; no reliable D call. The CDR3 spans 13 residues. Germline V gives CDR1 KGHSH, CDR2 LQKENI. V lost 3 bases, J lost 1 base, and 6 bases lay in between. Written as DNA, the CDR3 is TGTGCCAGCTCACCGGGCGAGAACACTGAAGCTTTCTTT. This encodes CASSPGENTEAFF. Combining the CDR3 with reference TRBV18 and TRBJ1-1 gives the whole variable domain NAGVMQNPRHLVRRRGQEARLRCSPMKGHSHVYWYRQLPEEGLKFMVYLQKENIIDESGMPKERFSAEFPKEGPSILRIQQVVRGDSAAYFCASSPGENTEAFFGQGTRLTVV.

The chain joins TRBV5-1 to TRBJ2-3; maybe TRBD2 (5 bases). Trimming took off 1 base at V and 0 bases at J, with 9 bases between the two ends. The germline V gene encodes CDR1 SGHRS and CDR2 YFSETQ. This CDR3 comprises 15 residues. Written as DNA, the CDR3 is TGCGCCAGCAGCTTGCCCGGCGGGAGCACAGATACGCAGTATTTT. The encoded protein is CASSLPGGSTDTQYF.

The CDR3 spells CASRGVDTGELFF. As DNA, the CDR3 is TGCGCCAGCAGAGGGGTAGACACCGGGGAGCTGTTTTTT. The chain carries TRBV4-1 and TRBJ2-2, with D perhaps matching TRBD1 (5 bases). Germline loops: CDR1 MGHRA, CDR2 YSYEKL. The V end was cut by 6 bases, the J end by 3 bases, with 8 bases between. This CDR3 is built from 13 residues.

The rearrangement uses TRBV2 and TRBJ1-1; D call uncertain. Germline V gene lookup returns CDR1 SNHLY and CDR2 FYNNEI. Trimming took off 6 bases at V and 3 bases at J, with 11 bases between the two ends. CDR3 length: 13 amino acids. CDR3 region: CASSTTGDTEAFF. CDR3 sequence (DNA): TGTGCCAGCAGCACCACCGGAGACACTGAAGCTTTCTTT. The entire variable domain, with the rest obtained from reference TRBV2 and TRBJ1-1, is as follows: EPEVTQTPSHQVTQMGQEVILRCVPISNHLYFYWYRQILGQKVEFLVSFYNNEISEKSEIFDDQFSVERPDGSNFTLKIRSTKLEDSAMYFCASSTTGDTEAFFGQGTRLTVV.

This chain uses TRBV6-1 with TRBJ2-2; D is undetermined. The CDR3 spans 14 residues. The germline V gene encodes CDR1 MNHNS and CDR2 SASEGT. V was trimmed by 3 bases and J by 4 bases, leaving 9 bases between them. The CDR3 loop reads CASSDEVGTGELFF. Here the CDR3 DNA reads TGTGCCAGCAGTGACGAGGTGGGCACCGGGGAGCTGTTTTTT.